These 17 T cell receptor beta chains were sequenced from one sample in a study of blood T cell repertoires in COVID-19. The assay was immunoSEQ multiplex PCR, and TCRdb's table has in-frame clones only and misses some. This repertoire shows roughly 68,000 clones, about nine tenths found once; its top ten account for approximately 0.57%. The sample was peripheral blood. These receptors originate from a man aged 45-65 years with COVID-19, enrolled during active disease.

V and J are TRBV15 and TRBJ1-4; 8 bases fit TRBD1. Per the germline V gene, CDR1 is LNHNV and CDR2 is YYDKDF (reference sequence). CDR3 length equals 15 residues. The junction had 3 bases not matched to a gene; V was cut back by 1 base and J by 5 bases. CDR3 sequence (DNA): TGTGCCACCAGCAGAGGAGCAGGGGGCAATGAAAAACTGTTTTTT. Protein sequence: CATSRGAGGNEKLFF.

The rearrangement joins TRBV15 to TRBJ2-3; 14 bases are a match to TRBD2. The length of the CDR3 is 16 residues. With V trimmed by 4 bases and J by 3 bases, 3 bases remained unmatched. Germline V gene sequence: CDR1 LNHNV, CDR2 YYDKDF (reference sequence). This CDR3 reads CATSTGLAGVTDTQYF. In nucleotides, the CDR3 is TGTGCCACCAGCACGGGACTAGCGGGAGTGACAGATACGCAGTATTTT. Full variable domain (missing parts from reference TRBV15 and TRBJ2-3): DAMVIQNPRYQVTQFGKPVTLSCSQTLNHNVMYWYQQKSSQAPKLLFHYYDKDFNNEADTPDNFQSRRPNTSFCFLDIRSPGLGDTAMYLCATSTGLAGVTDTQYFGPGTRLTVL.

The sample holds a few counts of this clone. V is TRBV5-1 and J is TRBJ1-1, with a possible D match to TRBD1 (5 bases). V lost 0 bases to trimming and J lost 5 bases, with 5 bases between them. This CDR3 is 12 amino acids long. In germline, CDR1 is SGHRS, CDR2 YFSETQ. The CDR3 sequence: CASSLGQTEAFF. In DNA, the CDR3 is TGCGCCAGCAGCTTGGGACAGACTGAAGCTTTCTTT. Full variable domain (outside the CDR3, taken from reference TRBV5-1 and TRBJ1-1): KAGVTQTPRYLIKTRGQQVTLSCSPISGHRSVSWYQQTPGQGLQFLFEYFSETQRNKGNFPGRFSGRQFSNSRSEMNVSTLELGDSALYLCASSLGQTEAFFGQGTRLTVV.

The CDR3 sequence: CASSLGTDGYEQYF. For the CDR3, the DNA is TGTGCCAGCAGCCTCGGGACAGACGGGTACGAGCAGTACTTC. The chain uses TRBV5-4 and TRBJ2-7; 7 bases line up with TRBD1. The CDR3 loop spans 14 amino acids. J gave up 4 bases and V 4 bases, and 8 bases lay outside the gene matches. Germline V CDR1 and CDR2: SGHNT, YYREEE (reference sequence).

The sample holds one count of this clone. The V gene is TRBV7-2, the J gene TRBJ2-3, with 9 bases matching TRBD2. V was clipped by 6 bases and J by 5 bases; unmatched bases: 6. Germline V gives CDR1 SGHTA, CDR2 FQGNSA. This CDR3 region has 14 residues. The CDR3 spells CASRAGGSVDTQYF. The DNA of the CDR3 is TGTGCCAGCAGGGCGGGAGGGTCCGTAGATACGCAGTATTTT.

V and J are TRBV28 and TRBJ2-2; D is perhaps TRBD1 (6 bases). The CDR3 has 14 amino acids. V shed 6 bases and J shed 4 bases, with 12 bases lying between them. Germline CDR1 and CDR2: MDHEN and SYDVKM. CDR3 DNA: TGTGCCAGCAGGCCTCCAGGGGTCACCGGGGAGCTGTTTTTT. This translates into CASRPPGVTGELFF.

The J gene is TRBJ1-5, the V gene TRBV27, with 9 bases aligning to TRBD1. Germline trimming cut 4 bases from V and 5 bases from J; bases unmatched to any gene: 12. Germline assignment: CDR1 MNHEY and CDR2 SMNVEV (reference sequence). The CDR3 runs 17 residues. DNA of the CDR3: TGTGCCAGCAGTTCTTCTGCTCGACAGGGGGGGGATCAGCCCCAGCATTTT. Protein sequence: CASSSSARQGGDQPQHF.

CDR3 coding DNA: TGTGCCAGCAGCCCCCGGATAGCGGGGAGCTCTGGGGCCAACGTCCTGACTTTC. This sequence encodes CASSPRIAGSSGANVLTF. The gene calls are TRBV9 and TRBJ2-6, with 8 positions matching TRBD2. This CDR3 is built from 18 residues. The junction had 9 bases not matched to a gene; V was cut back by 4 bases and J by 0 bases. The germline V gene has CDR1 SGDLS and CDR2 YYNGEE.

The chain recombines TRBV7-3 with TRBJ2-1; 9 positions match TRBD2. Trimming cost V 5 bases and J 14 bases; bases outside gene matches: 16. The CDR3 totals 15 residues. CDR1 is SGHTA and CDR2 is FQGTGA in the germline V gene. The CDR3, as DNA: TGTGCCAGCAGCCCAATAGCGGGAGACGCTTCTATGAAGTTCTTC. Encoded protein: CASSPIAGDASMKFF.

The J gene is TRBJ2-1, the V gene TRBV24-1; D is possibly TRBD2 (5 bases). Per germline, CDR1 KGHDR and CDR2 SFDVKD. The CDR3 loop spans 13 amino acids. V lost 1 base and J lost 12, with 12 bases in between. The CDR3 reads CATSDLGPEGQFF. CDR3 coding DNA: TGTGCCACCAGTGATTTAGGGCCCGAGGGGCAGTTCTTC.

The CDR3 spells CASSQQSAGGTQYF. The CDR3 coding sequence is TGCGCCAGCAGCCAACAAAGCGCGGGAGGTACGCAGTATTTT. J is TRBJ2-3 and V is TRBV4-1; 8 bases align to TRBD2. The V and J ends lost 2 bases and 8 bases, in that order; junction bases with no gene match: 6. The germline V gene encodes CDR1 MGHRA and CDR2 YSYEKL. The CDR3 consists of 14 residues.

This chain uses TRBV30 with TRBJ1-6, with D hard to call. Looked up from germline, CDR1 is GTSNPN and CDR2 is SVGIG (reference sequence). Trimming stripped 2 bases from V and 9 bases from J, with 26 bases between. The CDR3 sequence is 18 residues long. The DNA of the CDR3 is TGTGCCTGGAGTACGCCGGGTGGTCCACCATCAATACGTTCACCCCTCCACTTT. As protein: CAWSTPGGPPSIRSPLHF.

The rearrangement joins TRBV5-1 to TRBJ1-3; TRBD1 agrees at 8 bases. The V segment lost 1 base and the J segment 0 bases; nucleotides outside the gene matches: 0. The CDR3 runs to 15 residues. From germline, CDR1 is SGHRS and CDR2 YFSETQ. CDR3 DNA: TGCGCCAGCAGCTTGACAGGGGGCTCTGGAAACACCATATATTTT. Protein product: CASSLTGGSGNTIYF.

V usage is TRBV2 and J usage is TRBJ1-1; D perhaps matches TRBD1 (5 bases). CDR1 and CDR2 (germline): SNHLY, FYNNEI. This CDR3 is 13 amino acids long. V was cut by 6 bases and J by 8 bases, with 16 bases left in between. The CDR3 sequence: CASRGGTDQEAFF. The CDR3 nucleotides read TGTGCCAGCAGGGGCGGGACGGATCAAGAAGCTTTCTTT. Using reference TRBV2 and TRBJ1-1 for the parts outside the CDR3, the full variable domain is EPEVTQTPSHQVTQMGQEVILRCVPISNHLYFYWYRQILGQKVEFLVSFYNNEISEKSEIFDDQFSVERPDGSNFTLKIRSTKLEDSAMYFCASRGGTDQEAFFGQGTRLTVV.

The CDR3 sequence: CASSFLGQVPYEQYF. The CDR3 DNA reads as TGTGCCAGCAGTTTTCTGGGACAGGTTCCCTACGAGCAGTACTTC. V and J are TRBV27 and TRBJ2-7; 8 nucleotides align to TRBD1. Per germline, CDR1 MNHEY and CDR2 SMNVEV (reference sequence). CDR3 length: 15 residues. The trim removed 3 bases at V and 2 bases at J, leaving 6 bases unmatched.

This chain joins TRBV6-5 and TRBJ2-3, with D possibly TRBD1 on 6 matching bases. The CDR3 spans 15 residues. V lost 10 bases to trimming and J lost 5 bases, with 22 bases between them. Germline V gene sequence: CDR1 MNHEY, CDR2 SVGAGI. The CDR3 nucleotides read TGTGCCACCGGGCCCCCCAGGGGATGGCAAGATACGCAGTATTTT. It yields the protein CATGPPRGWQDTQYF.

The chain links TRBV19 to TRBJ1-6; a possible D gene is TRBD1 (5 bases). CDR1 is LNHDA, CDR2 SQIVND, per germline (reference sequence). V was pared by 11 bases and J by 10 bases, with 21 bases between. The CDR3 has 14 amino acids. CDR3 amino acids: CAVPLRMEGSPLHF. CDR3 DNA: TGTGCCGTCCCGCTGCGGATGGAGGGGTCACCCCTCCACTTT.